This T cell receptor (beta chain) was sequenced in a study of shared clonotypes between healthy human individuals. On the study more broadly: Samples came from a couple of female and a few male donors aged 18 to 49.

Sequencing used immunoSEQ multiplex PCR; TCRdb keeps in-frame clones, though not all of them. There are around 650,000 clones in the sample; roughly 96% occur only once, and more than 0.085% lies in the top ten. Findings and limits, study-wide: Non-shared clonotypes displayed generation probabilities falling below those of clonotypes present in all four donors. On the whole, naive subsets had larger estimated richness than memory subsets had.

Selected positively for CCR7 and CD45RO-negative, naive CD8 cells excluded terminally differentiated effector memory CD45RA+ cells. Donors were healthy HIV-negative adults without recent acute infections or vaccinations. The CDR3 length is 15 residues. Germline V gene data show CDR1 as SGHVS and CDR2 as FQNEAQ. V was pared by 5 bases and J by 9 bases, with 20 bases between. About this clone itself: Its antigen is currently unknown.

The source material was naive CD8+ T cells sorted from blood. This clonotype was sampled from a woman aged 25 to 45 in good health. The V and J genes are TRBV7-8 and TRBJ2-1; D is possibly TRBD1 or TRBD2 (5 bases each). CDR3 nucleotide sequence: TGTGCCAGCAGCCCGACGTTAGAGGGGCGGAGTGAGCAGTTCTTC. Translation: CASSPTLEGRSEQFF.